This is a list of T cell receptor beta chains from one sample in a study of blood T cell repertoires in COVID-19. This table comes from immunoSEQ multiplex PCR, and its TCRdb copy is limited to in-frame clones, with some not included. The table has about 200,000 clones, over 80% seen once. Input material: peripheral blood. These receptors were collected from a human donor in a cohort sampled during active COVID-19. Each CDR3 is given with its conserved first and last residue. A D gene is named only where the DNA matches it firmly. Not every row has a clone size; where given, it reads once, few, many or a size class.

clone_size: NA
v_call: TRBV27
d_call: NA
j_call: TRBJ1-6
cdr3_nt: TGTGCCAGCAGTTTGGGGGGGCAGGGACCCCTCCACTTT
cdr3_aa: CASSLGGQGPLHF

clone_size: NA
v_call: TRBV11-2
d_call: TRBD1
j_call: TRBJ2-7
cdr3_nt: TGTGCCAGCAGCTTGCAGGACAGGGGGCACAGTCCGTACTTC
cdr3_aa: CASSLQDRGHSPYF

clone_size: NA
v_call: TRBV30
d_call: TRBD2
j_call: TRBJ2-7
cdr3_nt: TGTGCCTGGAGTGTACTACAGTCTAGCGGATACGAGCAGTACTTC
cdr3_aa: CAWSVLQSSGYEQYF

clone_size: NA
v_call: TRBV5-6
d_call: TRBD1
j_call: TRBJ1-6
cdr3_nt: TGTGCCAGCAGCAGCGGACAGGGGGCGCGTTCACCCCTCCACTTT
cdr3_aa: CASSSGQGARSPLHF

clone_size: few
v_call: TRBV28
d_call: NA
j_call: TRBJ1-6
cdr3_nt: TGTGCTACATTAACGGGTTGGAATTCACCCCTCCACTTT
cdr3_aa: CATLTGWNSPLHF

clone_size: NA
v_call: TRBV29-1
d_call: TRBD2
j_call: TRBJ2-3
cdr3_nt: TGCAGCGTCATCCTGACTAGCGGTGGGACAGATACGCAGTATTTT
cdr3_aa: CSVILTSGGTDTQYF

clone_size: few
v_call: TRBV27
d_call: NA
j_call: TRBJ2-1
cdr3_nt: TGTGCCAGCAGTTTACGTAGCGGTGGGGATGAGCAGTTCTTC
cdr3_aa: CASSLRSGGDEQFF

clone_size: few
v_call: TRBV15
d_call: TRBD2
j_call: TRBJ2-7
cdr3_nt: TGTGCCACCAGCAGAGGGAGGCAAGCGGGATACGAGCAGTACTTC
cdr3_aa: CATSRGRQAGYEQYF

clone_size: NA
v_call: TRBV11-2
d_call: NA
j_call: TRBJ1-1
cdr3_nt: TGTGCCAGCAGCTTAACAGCCAACACTGAAGCTTTCTTT
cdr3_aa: CASSLTANTEAFF

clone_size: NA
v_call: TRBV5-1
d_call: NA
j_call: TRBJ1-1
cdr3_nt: TGCGCCAGCAGCACAAAACAGGGCACTGAAGCTTTCTTT
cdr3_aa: CASSTKQGTEAFF

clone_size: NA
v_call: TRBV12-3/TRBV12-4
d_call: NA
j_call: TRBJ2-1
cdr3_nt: TGTGCCAGCAGTTTAAGACAGTCCAATGAGCAGTTCTTC
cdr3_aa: CASSLRQSNEQFF

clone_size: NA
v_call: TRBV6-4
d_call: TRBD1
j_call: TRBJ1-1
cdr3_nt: TGTGCCAGCAGACCGGACAGGGGAGGGAGCACTGAAGCTTTCTTT
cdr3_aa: CASRPDRGGSTEAFF

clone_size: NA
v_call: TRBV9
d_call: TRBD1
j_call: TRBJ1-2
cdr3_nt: TGTGCCAGCAGCGTAGGGGCTTGGGGGACAGGGTCGTTTGGCTACACCTTC
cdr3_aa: CASSVGAWGTGSFGYTF

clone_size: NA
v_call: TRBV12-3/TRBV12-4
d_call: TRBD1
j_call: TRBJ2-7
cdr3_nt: TGTGCCAGCAGTTTGGGACAGTTGGCGCAGTACTTC
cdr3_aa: CASSLGQLAQYF

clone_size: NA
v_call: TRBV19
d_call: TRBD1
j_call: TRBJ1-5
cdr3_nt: TGTGCCAGTAGATCGGACAGGGGAGGCAATCAGCCCCAGCATTTT
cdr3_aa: CASRSDRGGNQPQHF

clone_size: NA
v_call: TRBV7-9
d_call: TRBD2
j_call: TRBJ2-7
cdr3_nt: TGTGCCAGCAGCTCCGCTAGCGGTATTAACTCCTACGAGCAGTACTTC
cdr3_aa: CASSSASGINSYEQYF

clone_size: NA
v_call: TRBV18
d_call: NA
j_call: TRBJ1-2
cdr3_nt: TGTGCCAGCTCACCGGGAGCACCTAACTATGGCTACACCTTC
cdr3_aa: CASSPGAPNYGYTF

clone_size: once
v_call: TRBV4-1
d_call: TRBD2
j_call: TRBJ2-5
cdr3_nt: TGCGCCAGCAGCCAACGACTAGCGGGAGGGTTGGAGACCCAGTACTTC
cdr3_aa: CASSQRLAGGLETQYF

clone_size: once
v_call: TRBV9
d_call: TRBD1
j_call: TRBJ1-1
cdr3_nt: TGTGCCAGCAGCCGACAGGGGTCGGGGTCTGAAGCTTTCTTT
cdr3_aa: CASSRQGSGSEAFF

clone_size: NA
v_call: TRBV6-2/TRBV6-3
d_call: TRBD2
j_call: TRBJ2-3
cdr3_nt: TGTGCCAGCAGTTACGGAACTTGGTTGCGGGGGGGAGCCAATACGCAGTATTTT
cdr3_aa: CASSYGTWLRGGANTQYF

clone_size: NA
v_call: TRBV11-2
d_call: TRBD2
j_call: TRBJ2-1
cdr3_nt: TGTGCCAGCAGCTTCGCGCGGGAGGTCTCAAGGAATGAGCAGTTCTTC
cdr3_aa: CASSFAREVSRNEQFF

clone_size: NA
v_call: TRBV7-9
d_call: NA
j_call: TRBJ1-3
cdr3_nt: TGTGCCAGCAGTCAACTGAGCTCTGGAAACACCATATATTTT
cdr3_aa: CASSQLSSGNTIYF

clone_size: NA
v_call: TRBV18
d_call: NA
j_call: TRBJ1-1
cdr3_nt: TGTGCCAGCTCACCAAAGGAGGGATTCACTGAAGCTTTCTTT
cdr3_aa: CASSPKEGFTEAFF

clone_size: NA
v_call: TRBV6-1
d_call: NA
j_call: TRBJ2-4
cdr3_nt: TGTGCCAGCAGTGAAGGGCCAGGCGCCGCCAAAAACATTCAGTACTTC
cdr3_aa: CASSEGPGAAKNIQYF

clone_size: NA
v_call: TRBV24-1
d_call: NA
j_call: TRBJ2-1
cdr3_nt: TGTGCCACCAGTGACAGTGACAATGAGCAGTTCTTC
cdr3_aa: CATSDSDNEQFF

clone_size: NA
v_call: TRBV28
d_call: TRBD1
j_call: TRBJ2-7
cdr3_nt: TGTGCCAGCACGGGGGGGGACAGGGGGACCGACGAGCAGTACTTC
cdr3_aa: CASTGGDRGTDEQYF

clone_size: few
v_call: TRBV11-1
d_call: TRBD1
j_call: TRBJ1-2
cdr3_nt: TGTGCCAGCAGCTTAAATGGCAGGGGGCATGGCTACACCTTC
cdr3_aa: CASSLNGRGHGYTF

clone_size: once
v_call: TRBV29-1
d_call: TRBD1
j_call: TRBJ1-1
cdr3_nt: TGCAGCGTTGTAGTTCAGGGGGCGAACACTGAAGCTTTCTTT
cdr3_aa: CSVVVQGANTEAFF

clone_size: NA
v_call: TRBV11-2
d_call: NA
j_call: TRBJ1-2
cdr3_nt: TGTGCCAGCAGTCCGGCTAGAGCTAACTATGGCTACACCTTC
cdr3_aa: CASSPARANYGYTF

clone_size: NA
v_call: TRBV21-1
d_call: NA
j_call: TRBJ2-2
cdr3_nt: TGTGCCAGCAGCAATCCCGGGACTAGCGGGAGGGCCGGGGAGCTGTTTTTT
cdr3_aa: CASSNPGTSGRAGELFF

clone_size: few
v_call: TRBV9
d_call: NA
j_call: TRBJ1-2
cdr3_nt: TGTGCCAGCAGCCCTAGTCGCGGGGGCACCTATGGCTACACCTTC
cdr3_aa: CASSPSRGGTYGYTF

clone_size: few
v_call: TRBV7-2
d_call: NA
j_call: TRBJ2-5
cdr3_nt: TGTGCCAGCAGCTTTTGGGGGGAAGAGACCCAGTACTTC
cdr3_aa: CASSFWGEETQYF

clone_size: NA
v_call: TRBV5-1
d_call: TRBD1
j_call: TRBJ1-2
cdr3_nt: TGCGCCAGCAGCCCGGGACAGTCTGGCTACACCTTC
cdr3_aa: CASSPGQSGYTF

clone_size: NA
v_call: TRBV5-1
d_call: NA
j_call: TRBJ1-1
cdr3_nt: TGCGCCAGCAGCTTGTATAGATTGAACACTGAAGCTTTCTTT
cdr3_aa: CASSLYRLNTEAFF

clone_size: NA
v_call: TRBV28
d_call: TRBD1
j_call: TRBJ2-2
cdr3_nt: TGTGCCAGCTTCAGGGGGCGTAACACCGGGGAGCTGTTTTTT
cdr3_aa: CASFRGRNTGELFF

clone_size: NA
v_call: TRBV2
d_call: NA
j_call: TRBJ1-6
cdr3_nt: TGTGCCAGCAGTGGGCAGGGAGGATCACCCCTCCACTTT
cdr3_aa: CASSGQGGSPLHF

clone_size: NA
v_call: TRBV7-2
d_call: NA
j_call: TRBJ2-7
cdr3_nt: TGTGCCAGCAGCTTATACCAAGCGGCGTACGAGCAGTACTTC
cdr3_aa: CASSLYQAAYEQYF

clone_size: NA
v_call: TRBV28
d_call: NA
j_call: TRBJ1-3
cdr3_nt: TGTGCCAGCAGTTTTCTCGCAGGCTCTGGAAACACCATATATTTT
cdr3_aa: CASSFLAGSGNTIYF

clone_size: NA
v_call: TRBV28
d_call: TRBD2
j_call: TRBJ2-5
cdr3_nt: TGTGCCAGCAGTTTAAGCGGGAGCGGTGAGACCCAGTACTTC
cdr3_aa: CASSLSGSGETQYF

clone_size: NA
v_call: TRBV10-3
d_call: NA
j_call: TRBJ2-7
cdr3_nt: TGTGCCATCAGCGTCCAGGGGTCCTACGAGCAGTACTTC
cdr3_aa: CAISVQGSYEQYF

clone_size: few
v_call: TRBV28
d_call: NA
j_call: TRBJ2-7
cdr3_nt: TGTGCCAGCAGTACGCCATCTCGGGGTTGGACCTACGAGCAGTACTTC
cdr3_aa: CASSTPSRGWTYEQYF

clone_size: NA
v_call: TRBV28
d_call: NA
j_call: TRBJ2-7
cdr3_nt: TGTGCCAGCAGTTTAACAGGGTCCGAGCAGTACTTC
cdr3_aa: CASSLTGSEQYF

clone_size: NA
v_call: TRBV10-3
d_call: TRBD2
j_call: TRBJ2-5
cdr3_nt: TGTGCCATCAGTGAAATAGCGGGAGGGCCAAGGCAAGAGACCCAGTACTTC
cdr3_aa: CAISEIAGGPRQETQYF